This T cell receptor beta chain was recovered during a study of cytomegalovirus exposure and HLA in healthy donors. Study-level information: The roughly 110 validation repertoires used the same platform as the roughly 620 first-cohort repertoires, a later analysis reported. Study outcomes and limitations: The study designated roughly 160 TCR beta chains cytomegalovirus-associated. Researchers reported that a few CMV-associated chains were confirmed in vitro as CMV antigen-specific.

The CDR3 length is 13 residues. Germline CDR1 SQVTM, CDR2 ANQGSEA. V was clipped by 3 bases and J by 4 bases; unmatched bases: 3. Using immunoSEQ multiplex PCR, the repertoire was profiled, and TCRdb retains in-frame clones only, with some absent. Among roughly 200,000 clones listed, about 80% were seen once. This clone was recorded once. Its antigen is not identified. The chain couples TRBV29-1 to TRBJ2-7; 10 nucleotides agree with TRBD1. The sequence was obtained from a young woman in good health and CMV-seropositive. Specimen: PBMCs. The chain's CDR3 is CSVDLGQGYEQYF. DNA of the CDR3: TGCAGCGTTGACCTGGGACAGGGGTACGAGCAGTACTTC.